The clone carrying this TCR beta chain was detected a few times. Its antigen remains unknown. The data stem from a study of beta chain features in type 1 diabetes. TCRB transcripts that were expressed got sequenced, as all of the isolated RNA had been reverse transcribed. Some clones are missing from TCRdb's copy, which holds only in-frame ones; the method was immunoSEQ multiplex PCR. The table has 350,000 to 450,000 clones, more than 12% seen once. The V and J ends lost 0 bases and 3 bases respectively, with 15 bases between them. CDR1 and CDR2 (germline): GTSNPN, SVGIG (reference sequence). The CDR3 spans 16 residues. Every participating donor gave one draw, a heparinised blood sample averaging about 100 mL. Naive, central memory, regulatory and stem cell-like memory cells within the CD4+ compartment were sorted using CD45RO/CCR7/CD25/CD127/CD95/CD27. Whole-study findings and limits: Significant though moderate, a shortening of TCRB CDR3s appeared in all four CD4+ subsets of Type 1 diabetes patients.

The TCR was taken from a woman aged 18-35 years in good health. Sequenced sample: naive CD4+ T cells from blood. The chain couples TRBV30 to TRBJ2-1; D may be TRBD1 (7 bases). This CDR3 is CAWSVKGGGNYNEQFF. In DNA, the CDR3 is TGTGCCTGGAGTGTAAAAGGGGGCGGGAACTACAATGAGCAGTTCTTC.